The following is a T cell receptor beta chain sequence with its context. Its antigen is currently unknown. The sample belongs to a study of T cell responses to AZD1222 COVID-19 vaccine. Regarding the study as a whole: Epitopes outside B.1.351 and B.1.1.7 mutated regions reportedly drew nearly half of spike TCRs. Only after the peak T cell response were repertoires sampled. At 160-218 and 743-854, vaccine-associated CD4 TCRs were dominant, and they spanned spike. Clonal diversity was possibly underestimated, and white British individuals and females predominated among donors.

CDR1 and CDR2 (germline): MDHEN, SYDVKM. The junction had 10 bases not matched to a gene; V was cut back by 5 bases and J by 5 bases. The CDR3 is 15 amino acids. Sequencing used immunoSEQ multiplex PCR; TCRdb keeps in-frame clones, though not all of them. The sample lists around 77,000 clones, around 86% occurring once. J is TRBJ2-5 and V is TRBV28, with 8 bases that match TRBD1. This receptor was taken from an adult in good health. Sequencing used peripheral blood, obtained on day 0 of AZD1222 vaccination. CDR3 protein: CASSTNRGSGETQYF. CDR3 in DNA: TGTGCCAGCAGTACCAACAGGGGGAGTGGGGAGACCCAGTACTTC.